These 14 T cell receptor beta chains came from one sample sequenced in a study of CD8 T cells in ankylosing spondylitis. Their antigens remain unidentified. TCRdb passed the 5' RACE reads through MiXCR, listing each CDR3 protein once. The top ten hold just over 0.5% of the sample, which has about 800,000 distinct CDR3 sequences, about an eighth seen once. Overall study findings and caveats: Ankylosing spondylitis blood seemed to carry a telltale TCR beta motif made of several highly homologous variants.

Sequenced sample: blood, either unsorted or a sorted T cell fraction (not recorded which). The receptors were sampled from a male donor with ankylosing spondylitis.

The chain combines TRBV5-1 with TRBJ1-2; tentative D call: TRBD1 (5 bases). The CDR3 length is 14 residues. Germline V lookup: CDR1 SGHRS, CDR2 YFSETQ. V was trimmed by 0 bases and J by 4 bases, leaving 10 bases between them. CDR3 sequence (DNA): TGCGCCAGCAGCTTGGGACAGTCAGTCTATGGCTACACCTTC. Translated: CASSLGQSVYGYTF.

This clonotype was detected a few times. The V gene is TRBV25-1, the J gene TRBJ2-2, with 9 bases that match TRBD1. This CDR3 contains 19 residues. V shed 6 bases and J 3 bases; nucleotides not matched to a gene: 17. CDR1 and CDR2 from the germline V gene are MGHDK and SYGVNS. The CDR3 DNA sequence: TGTGCCAGCAGGCAGACGTACGGACAGGGGCCGCGGTACACCGGGGAGCTGTTTTTT. This sequence encodes CASRQTYGQGPRYTGELFF.

Ten or more counts support this clonotype. The chain joins TRBV7-2 to TRBJ2-1, with 9 bases fitting TRBD2. Germline-derived CDR1 and CDR2 are SGHTA and FQGNSA. V lost 5 bases, J lost 7 bases, and 15 bases stayed unmatched. The CDR3 is 17 residues long. The CDR3 bases are TGTGCCAGCAGCCCTACCGGGACTAGCCTAGGGAGGAATGAGCAGTTCTTC. It encodes CASSPTGTSLGRNEQFF. The variable domain in full, with the rest retrieved from reference TRBV7-2 and TRBJ2-1, is GAGVSQSPSNKVTEKGKDVELRCDPISGHTALYWYRQSLGQGLEFLIYFQGNSAPDKSGLPSDRFSAERTGGSVSTLTIQRTQQEDSAVYLCASSPTGTSLGRNEQFFGPGTRLTVL.

This clonotype has more than one count but fewer than ten. This chain uses TRBV5-1 with TRBJ2-1; the D gene is possibly TRBD1 (5 bases). V was shortened by 2 bases and J by 8 bases, with 14 bases between the two germline ends. This CDR3 has 14 residues. Germline V gene data show CDR1 as SGHRS and CDR2 as YFSETQ. The CDR3 DNA is TGCGCCAGCAGCTTTCTAGGGGTTGGCGATGAGCAGTTCTTC. It codes for CASSFLGVGDEQFF.

This clonotype was picked up many times. The chain employs TRBV29-1 and TRBJ1-4; maybe TRBD1 (6 bases). CDR3 size: 13 residues. Trimming took off 3 bases at V and 8 bases at J, with 13 bases between the two ends. Germline V gene data show CDR1 as SQVTM and CDR2 as ANQGSEA. In nucleotides, the CDR3 is TGCAGCGTTGAGGCCGGGGGCGACGAAAAACTGTTTTTT. This codes for CSVEAGGDEKLFF.

This clonotype was picked up a small number of times. As the CDR3 is not closed by the conserved phenylalanine or tryptophan, this likely results from a read error. The V call is TRBV7-2, the J call TRBJ2-3; no clear D gene. CDR1 and CDR2 (germline): SGHTA, FQGNSA. Trimming pared 5 bases from V and 0 bases from J, leaving 9 bases between. The CDR3 has 14 residues. CDR3 nucleotide sequence: TGTGCCAGCAGCCTTGGACCCAGCACAGATACGCAGTATCTT. Protein: CASSLGPSTDTQYL.

The CDR3 here is CASSSDSSRDTQYF. The CDR3 DNA reads TGTGCCAGCAGCTCGGACAGTTCCAGGGATACGCAGTATTTT. The chain has TRBV7-2 and TRBJ2-3; tentative D call: TRBD1 (6 bases). Germline-derived CDR1 and CDR2 are SGHTA and FQGNSA. V shed 4 bases and J shed 6 bases, with 14 bases lying between them. The CDR3 is made up of 14 amino acids.

In this sample, this clonotype turned up a few times. This chain uses TRBV20-1 with TRBJ2-3, with TRBD2 identical over 9 bases. CDR1 DFQATT and CDR2 SNEGSKA come from the germline V gene (reference sequence). This CDR3 comprises 15 residues. With 3 bases clipped from V and 5 bases from J, the junction kept 9 bases outside the gene matches. CDR3 region: CSASGLAGTIDTQYF. The DNA for the CDR3 is TGCAGTGCTAGTGGTCTAGCGGGGACGATAGATACGCAGTATTTT.

This chain links TRBV10-3 with TRBJ1-3; no reliable D call. Per the germline V gene, CDR1 is ENHRY and CDR2 is SYGVKD. The CDR3 has 10 residues. The CDR3: CGAAGNTIYF. The CDR3 DNA is TGTGGGGCAGCTGGAAACACCATATATTTT.

This clonotype has a handful of counts. CDR3 sequence (DNA): TGTGCCAGCTCACCTCCTTGGGGGGTTGGCGAGCAGTACTTC. Translating it yields CASSPPWGVGEQYF. The rearrangement uses TRBV18 and TRBJ2-7; tentative D call: TRBD2 (6 bases). V lost 3 bases and J 6 bases, leaving 15 bases between the germline ends. CDR3 length: 14 amino acids. The germline CDR1 and CDR2 sequences are KGHSH and LQKENI.

This clonotype has just a few counts. This rearrangement joins TRBV20-1 to TRBJ2-1; 7 bases are a match to TRBD1. CDR3 length equals 12 residues. The J segment lost 4 bases and the V segment lost 5 bases, leaving 2 bases of the junction unmatched. Germline CDR1 DFQATT, CDR2 SNEGSKA (reference sequence). Written as DNA, the CDR3 is TGCAGTGCTGGGGGACAGTACAATGAGCAGTTCTTC. Translating gives CSAGGQYNEQFF.

This clonotype was seen at least ten times. The chain uses TRBV7-9 and TRBJ2-2; no definite D call. This CDR3 is built from 14 residues. The V gene lost 11 bases and the J gene lost 4 bases, with 17 bases spanning the gap. Germline V CDR1 and CDR2: SEHNR, FQNEAQ (reference sequence). The CDR3 DNA sequence: TGTGCCGACCCCAGGATACGCCCCACCGGGGAGCTGTTTTTT. This encodes CADPRIRPTGELFF.

The chain uses TRBV5-1 and TRBJ2-3; the match to TRBD1 covers 7 bases. The CDR3 runs to 14 residues. V gave up 4 bases and J gave up 2 bases; unmatched junction bases: 4. CDR1 SGHRS and CDR2 YFSETQ come from the germline V gene. The CDR3 nucleotides read TGCGCCAGCAGCATCGGGACAGTCACAGATACGCAGTATTTT. It yields the protein CASSIGTVTDTQYF.

This clonotype was seen only a few times. This sequence joins TRBV9 and TRBJ2-7; TRBD1 aligns across 8 bases. The trim removed 0 bases at V and 5 bases at J, leaving 1 base unmatched. Germline V gene sequence: CDR1 SGDLS, CDR2 YYNGEE. CDR3 length: 13 residues. The CDR3 DNA is TGTGCCAGCAGCGTAGAGACAGGGGACGAGCAGTACTTC. Residues: CASSVETGDEQYF.